This TCR beta chain was sequenced in a study of blood T cell repertoires in COVID-19. Across the whole study: T cells, B-cell-depleted T cells, or PBMCs provided the cDNA or gDNA that served as material.

The junction had 10 bases not matched to a gene; V was cut back by 0 bases and J by 3 bases. The CDR3 has 17 residues. Germline loops: CDR1 SGHRS, CDR2 YFSETQ. Generated by immunoSEQ multiplex PCR, the TCRdb table keeps only in-frame clones and is missing some. The sample yields 95,000 to 100,000 clones, around 92% seen once. The chain has TRBV5-1 and TRBJ2-5, with 8 nucleotides matching TRBD1. The material sequenced was peripheral blood. This TCR derives from a man aged 45-65 years with active COVID-19. The CDR3: CASSLGFRTGQKETQYF. The CDR3 DNA reads as TGCGCCAGCAGCTTGGGGTTCAGGACAGGGCAAAAAGAGACCCAGTACTTC.